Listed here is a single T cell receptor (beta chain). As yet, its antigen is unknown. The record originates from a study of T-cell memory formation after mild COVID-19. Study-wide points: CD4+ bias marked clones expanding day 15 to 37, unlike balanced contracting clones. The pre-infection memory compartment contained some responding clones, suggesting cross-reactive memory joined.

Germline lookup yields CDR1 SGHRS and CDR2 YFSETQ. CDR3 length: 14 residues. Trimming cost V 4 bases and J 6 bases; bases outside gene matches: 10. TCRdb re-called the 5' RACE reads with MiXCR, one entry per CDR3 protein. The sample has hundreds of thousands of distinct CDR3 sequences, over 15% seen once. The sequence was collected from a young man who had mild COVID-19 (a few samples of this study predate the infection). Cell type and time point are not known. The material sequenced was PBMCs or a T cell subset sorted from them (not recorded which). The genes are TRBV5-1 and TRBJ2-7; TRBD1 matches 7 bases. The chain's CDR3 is CASSRLGTAGEQYF. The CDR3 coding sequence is TGCGCCAGCAGCCGGCTCGGGACAGCTGGCGAGCAGTACTTC.